This T cell receptor beta chain was observed in a study of cytomegalovirus exposure and HLA in healthy donors. Of note for this clone: Its antigen is currently unknown.

The V gene end was trimmed by 6 bases and the J gene end by 6 bases; junction bases not matched to a gene: 6. The CDR3 totals 13 residues. Per the germline V gene, CDR1 is ENHRY and CDR2 is SYGVKD. The PCR used 60 Vbeta and 13 Jbeta primers. Original methodology: Later reanalysis found around 80 million unique TCR beta chains, 10 million to 14 million of them shared. Some clones are missing from TCRdb's copy, which holds only in-frame ones; the method was immunoSEQ multiplex PCR. V and J calls and clone size are copied from that table; D and trimming were computed from the DNA. Among some 89,000 clones listed, around three quarters were seen once. Study-wide points: Reportedly, cytomegalovirus status was diagnosed with high sensitivity and specificity. For TCR beta chains, V- and J-gene trimming was later linked to a missense DCLRE1C variant. Apart from CMV serostatus, no immune exposure information was available.

The TCR was taken from a man between 60 and 75 years old in good health and CMV-seronegative. The sample taken for sequencing was PBMCs. This sequence joins TRBV10-3 and TRBJ1-1; 8 nucleotides line up with TRBD1. The CDR3 nucleotides read TGTGCCATCAGGGGACCGACAGGGGCTGAAGCTTTCTTT. It yields the protein CAIRGPTGAEAFF.